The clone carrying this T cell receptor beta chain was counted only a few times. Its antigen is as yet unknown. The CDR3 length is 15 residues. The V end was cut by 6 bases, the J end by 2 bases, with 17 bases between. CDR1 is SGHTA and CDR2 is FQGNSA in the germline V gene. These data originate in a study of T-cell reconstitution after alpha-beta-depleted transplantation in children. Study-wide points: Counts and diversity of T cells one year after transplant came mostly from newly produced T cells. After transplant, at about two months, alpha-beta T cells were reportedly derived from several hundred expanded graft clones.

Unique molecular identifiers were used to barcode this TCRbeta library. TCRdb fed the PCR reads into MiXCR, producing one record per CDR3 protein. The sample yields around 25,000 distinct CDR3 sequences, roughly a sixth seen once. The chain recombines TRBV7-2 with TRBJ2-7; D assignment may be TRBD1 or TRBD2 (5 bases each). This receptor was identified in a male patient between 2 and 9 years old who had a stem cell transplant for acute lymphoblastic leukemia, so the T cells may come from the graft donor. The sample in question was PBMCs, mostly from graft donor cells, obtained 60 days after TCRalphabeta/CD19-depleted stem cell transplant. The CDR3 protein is CASRRYGTGTYEQYF. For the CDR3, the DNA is TGTGCCAGCAGGAGATACGGGACGGGAACCTACGAGCAGTACTTC.